Sequencing of this T cell receptor (beta chain) was carried out in a study of blood T cell repertoires in COVID-19. About the study: Acute and convalescent COVID-19 samples came from the United States, Italy and Spain. Sources were T cells, B-cell-depleted T cells, or PBMCs; the material itself was cDNA or gDNA.

CDR1 is KGHSH and CDR2 is LQKENI in the germline V gene. V lost 3 bases and J 1 base, leaving 9 bases between the germline ends. The CDR3 covers 14 residues. How the authors handled the data: Estimated nucleated cell counts came from reference gene primer amplification. Profiled with immunoSEQ multiplex PCR; TCRdb holds only in-frame clones, not every one. The V and J calls and clone size come from that table; D and trimming were worked out from the DNA. This sample carries about 260,000 clones, about 88% of them seen once, and the ten largest clones take about 5%. It was during active infection that Seattle patients were enrolled and then longitudinally followed.

Source material: peripheral blood. The receptor comes from a woman aged 60 to 75 with COVID-19, enrolled during active disease. The rearrangement links TRBV18 to TRBJ1-1, with D maybe TRBD1 (5 bases). CDR3 DNA: TGTGCCAGCTCACCGGCAGGGTGGAACACTGAAGCTTTCTTT. Its protein product is CASSPAGWNTEAFF.